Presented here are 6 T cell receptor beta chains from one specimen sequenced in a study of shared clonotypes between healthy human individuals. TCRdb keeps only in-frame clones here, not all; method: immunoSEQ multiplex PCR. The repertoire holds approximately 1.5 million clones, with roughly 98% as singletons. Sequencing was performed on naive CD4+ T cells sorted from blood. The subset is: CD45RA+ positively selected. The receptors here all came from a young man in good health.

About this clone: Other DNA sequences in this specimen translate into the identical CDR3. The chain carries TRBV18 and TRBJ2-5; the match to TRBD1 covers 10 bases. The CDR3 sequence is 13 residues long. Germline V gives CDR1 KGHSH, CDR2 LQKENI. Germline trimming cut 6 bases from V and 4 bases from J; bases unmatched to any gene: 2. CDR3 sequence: CASSRDRGETQYF. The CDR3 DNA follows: TGTGCCAGCTCGCGGGACAGGGGAGAGACCCAGTACTTC.

CDR3 loop: CASSPGTVAENEQFF. Written as DNA, the CDR3 is TGTGCCAGCAGCCCTGGTACAGTAGCGGAGAATGAGCAGTTCTTC. The chain joins TRBV11-2 to TRBJ2-1, with a weak D call TRBD2 (6 bases). Looked up from germline, CDR1 is SGHAT and CDR2 is FQNNGV. CDR3 length equals 15 residues. Trimming stripped 5 bases from V and 7 bases from J, with 18 bases between.

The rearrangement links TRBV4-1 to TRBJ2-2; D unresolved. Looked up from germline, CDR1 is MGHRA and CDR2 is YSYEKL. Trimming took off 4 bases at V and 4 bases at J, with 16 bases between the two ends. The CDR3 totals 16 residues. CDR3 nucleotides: TGCGCCAGCAGCCCCCATCTTGCATTCCTCACCGGGGAGCTGTTTTTT. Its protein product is CASSPHLAFLTGELFF.

The DNA of the CDR3 is TGTGCCAGCAGTTCAGGGAAGACTCAGCCCCAGCATTTT. Its protein is CASSSGKTQPQHF. This sequence joins TRBV6-5 and TRBJ1-5; D perhaps matches TRBD1 (5 bases). Germline V gene sequence: CDR1 MNHEY, CDR2 SVGAGI. V lost 4 bases to trimming and J lost 6 bases, with 10 bases between them. The CDR3 contains 13 residues.

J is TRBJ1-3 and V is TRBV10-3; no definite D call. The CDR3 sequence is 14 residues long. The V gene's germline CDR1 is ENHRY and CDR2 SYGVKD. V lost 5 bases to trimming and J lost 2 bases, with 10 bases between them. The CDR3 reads CAISSIETGNTIYF. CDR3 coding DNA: TGTGCCATCAGTTCAATCGAAACTGGAAACACCATATATTTT.

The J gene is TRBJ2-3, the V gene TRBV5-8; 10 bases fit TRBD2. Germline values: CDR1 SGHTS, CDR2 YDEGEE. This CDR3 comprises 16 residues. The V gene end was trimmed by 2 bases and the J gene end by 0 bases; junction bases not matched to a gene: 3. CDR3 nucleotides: TGTGCCAGCAGCTTACTACTAGCGGGGAGCACAGATACGCAGTATTTT. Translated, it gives CASSLLLAGSTDTQYF.